The clone carrying this TCR beta chain was picked up many times. Its cognate antigen is unknown. The authors amplified TCR beta CDR3 regions, and they did so from RNA transcripts for repertoire sequencing. HTBI-primed first-round RT-PCR preceded second-round multiplex PCR. TCRdb independently ran MiXCR on the multiplex PCR reads; one entry per CDR3 protein. Here the sample spans 600,000 to 700,000 distinct CDR3 sequences, roughly 41% being singletons. This specimen belongs to a study of Graves' ophthalmopathy and Graves' hyperthyroidism. Notes on the study in general: The blood repertoire also included most expanded thyroid clonotypes above 0.001 frequency.

With a duration under 3 months, ophthalmopathy in the donors showed moderate-to-severe activity, CAS ≥3 and NOSPECS ≥4. Out of about 11 ml of fresh peripheral blood, PBMCs were obtained. The germline V gene encodes CDR1 SQVTM and CDR2 ANQGSEA. V was shortened by 3 bases and J by 5 bases, with 13 bases between the two germline ends. CDR3 length equals 13 residues. The J gene is TRBJ2-5, the V gene TRBV29-1; D possibly uses TRBD1 or TRBD2 (6 bases each). The source material was peripheral blood. This receptor was identified in an adult man with Graves' ophthalmopathy. Here the CDR3 reads CSVDRGLAETQYF. In nucleotides, the CDR3 is TGCAGCGTTGATCGGGGGCTAGCGGAGACCCAGTACTTC.